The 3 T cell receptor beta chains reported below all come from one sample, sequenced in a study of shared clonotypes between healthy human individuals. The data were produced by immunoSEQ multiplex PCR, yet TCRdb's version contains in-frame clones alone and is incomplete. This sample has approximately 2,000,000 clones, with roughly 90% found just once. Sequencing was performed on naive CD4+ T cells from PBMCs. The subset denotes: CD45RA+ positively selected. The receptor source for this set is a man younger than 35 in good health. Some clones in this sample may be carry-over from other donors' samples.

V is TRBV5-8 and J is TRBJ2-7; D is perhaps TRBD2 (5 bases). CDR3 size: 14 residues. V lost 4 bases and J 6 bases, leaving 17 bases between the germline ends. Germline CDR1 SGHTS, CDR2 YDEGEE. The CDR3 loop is CASSLSPGKGEQYF. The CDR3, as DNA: TGTGCCAGCAGCCTGTCCCCGGGAAAGGGCGAGCAGTACTTC.

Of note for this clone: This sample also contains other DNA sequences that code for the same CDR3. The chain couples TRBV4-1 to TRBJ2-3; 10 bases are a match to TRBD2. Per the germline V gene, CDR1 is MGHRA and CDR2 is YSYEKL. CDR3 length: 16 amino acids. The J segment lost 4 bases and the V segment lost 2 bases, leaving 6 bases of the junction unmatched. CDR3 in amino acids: CASSQPLLAGADTQYF. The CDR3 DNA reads TGCGCCAGCAGCCAACCCCTGCTAGCGGGAGCAGATACGCAGTATTTT.

CDR3 sequence (DNA): TGTGCCAGTAGACGCCCGGGGGTATCGAGAGAAGCTTTCTTT. It yields the protein CASRRPGVSREAFF. The V gene is TRBV19, the J gene TRBJ1-1; possible D gene TRBD1, 5 bases. The germline V gene has CDR1 LNHDA and CDR2 SQIVND (reference sequence). Trimming removed 6 bases from V and 8 bases from J, with 19 bases in between. CDR3 size: 14 residues. Using reference TRBV19 and TRBJ1-1 for the parts outside the CDR3, the full variable domain is DGGITQSPKYLFRKEGQNVTLSCEQNLNHDAMYWYRQDPGQGLRLIYYSQIVNDFQKGDIAEGYSVSREKKESFPLTVTSAQKNPTAFYLCASRRPGVSREAFFGQGTRLTVV.